This T cell receptor beta chain originates from a study of memory CD4+ T cells and cytomegalovirus serostatus. General study findings and limits: CD4+ memory repertoires contained about 40% of the roughly 150 reported CMV TCRbeta sequences.

Single viable CD3+CD4+CD8-CD45RO+ cells were sorted as the memory CD4+ T cells. Serostatus was set by detecting CMV pp150, pp28, p38, p52 IgG. Method: immunoSEQ multiplex PCR; TCRdb's copy keeps in-frame clones and lacks some. This table holds 25,000 to 35,000 clones, about three quarters found once. On this clone: The antigen is unknown.

The germline V gene has CDR1 KGHSH and CDR2 LQKENI. V lost 4 bases and J 1 base, leaving 7 bases between the germline ends. This CDR3 region has 14 residues. This chain links TRBV18 with TRBJ2-2, with a possible D match to TRBD1 (6 bases). This clonotype was obtained from an adult in good health and CMV-seronegative. Some clones in this sample may be carry-over from other donors' samples. Sequenced sample: memory CD4+ T cells from blood. In DNA, the CDR3 is TGTGCCAGCTCACTACAGGGGAACACCGGGGAGCTGTTTTTT. This codes for CASSLQGNTGELFF.